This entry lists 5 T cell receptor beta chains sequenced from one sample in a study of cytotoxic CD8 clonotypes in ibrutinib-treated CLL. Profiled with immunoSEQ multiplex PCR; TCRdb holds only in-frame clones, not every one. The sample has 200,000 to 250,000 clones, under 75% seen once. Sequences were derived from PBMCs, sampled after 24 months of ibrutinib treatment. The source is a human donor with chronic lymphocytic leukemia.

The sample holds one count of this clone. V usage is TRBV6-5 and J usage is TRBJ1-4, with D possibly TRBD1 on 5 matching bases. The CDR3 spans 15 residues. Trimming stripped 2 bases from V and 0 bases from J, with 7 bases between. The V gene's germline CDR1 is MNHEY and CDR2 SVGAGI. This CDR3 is CASSYGGATNEKLFF. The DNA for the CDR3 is TGTGCCAGCAGTTACGGGGGAGCAACTAATGAAAAACTGTTTTTT.

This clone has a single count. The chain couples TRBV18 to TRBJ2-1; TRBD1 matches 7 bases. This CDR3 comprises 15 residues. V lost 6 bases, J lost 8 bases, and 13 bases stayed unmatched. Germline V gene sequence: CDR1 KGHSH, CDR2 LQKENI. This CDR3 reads CASSLQGDGLDEQFF. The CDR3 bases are TGTGCCAGCTCCCTCCAGGGGGATGGGCTGGATGAGCAGTTCTTC. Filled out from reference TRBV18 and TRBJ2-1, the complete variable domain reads NAGVMQNPRHLVRRRGQEARLRCSPMKGHSHVYWYRQLPEEGLKFMVYLQKENIIDESGMPKERFSAEFPKEGPSILRIQQVVRGDSAAYFCASSLQGDGLDEQFFGPGTRLTVL.

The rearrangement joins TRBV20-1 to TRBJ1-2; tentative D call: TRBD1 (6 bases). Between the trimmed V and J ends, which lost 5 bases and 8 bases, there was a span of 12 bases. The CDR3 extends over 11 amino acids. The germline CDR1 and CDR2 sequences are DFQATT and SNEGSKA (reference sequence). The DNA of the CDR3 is TGCAGTGCTCCACCGGGGGCGGGCTACACCTTC. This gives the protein CSAPPGAGYTF.

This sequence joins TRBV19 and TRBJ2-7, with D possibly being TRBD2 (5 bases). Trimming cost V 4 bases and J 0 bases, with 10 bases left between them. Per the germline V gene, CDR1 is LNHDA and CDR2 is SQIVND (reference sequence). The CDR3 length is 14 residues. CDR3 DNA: TGTGCCAGTAGTAAAAGCGGTAGCTCCTACGAGCAGTACTTC. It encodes CASSKSGSSYEQYF.

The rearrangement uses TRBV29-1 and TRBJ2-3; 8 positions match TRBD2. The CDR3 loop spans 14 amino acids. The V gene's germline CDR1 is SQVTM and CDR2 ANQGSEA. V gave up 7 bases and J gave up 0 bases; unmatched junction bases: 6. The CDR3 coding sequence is TGCAGCGGCCACCCTAGCGGGAGCACAGATACGCAGTATTTT. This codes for CSGHPSGSTDTQYF.